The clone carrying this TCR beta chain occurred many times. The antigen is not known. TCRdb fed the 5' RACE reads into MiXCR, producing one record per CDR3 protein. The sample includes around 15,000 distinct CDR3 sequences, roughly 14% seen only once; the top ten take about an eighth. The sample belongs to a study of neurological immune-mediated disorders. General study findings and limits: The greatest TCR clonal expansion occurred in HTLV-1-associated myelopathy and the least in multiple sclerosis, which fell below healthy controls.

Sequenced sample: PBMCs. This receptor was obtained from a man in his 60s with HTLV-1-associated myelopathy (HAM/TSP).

CDR3 loop: CASSVAGGYNEQFF. Written as DNA, the CDR3 is TGCGCCAGCAGCGTAGCGGGGGGATACAATGAGCAGTTCTTC. This chain connects TRBV5-1 to TRBJ2-1; the match to TRBD2 covers 10 bases. J gave up 4 bases and V 4 bases, and 2 bases lay outside the gene matches. CDR1 SGHRS and CDR2 YFSETQ come from the germline V gene. The CDR3 length is 14 residues.